The 8 T cell receptor beta chains presented below share a single source sample, sequenced in a study of blood T cell repertoires in COVID-19. Produced via immunoSEQ multiplex PCR; TCRdb's table is partial and in-frame only. The table shows under 300,000 clones, with roughly nine tenths occurring only once. The sample was PBMCs or T cells enriched from blood (not recorded which). These receptors were obtained from a woman between 18 and 30 years old who had recovered from COVID-19.

The rearrangement joins TRBV23-1 to TRBJ1-2; the match to TRBD1 covers 7 bases. TRBV23-1 is identified as an open reading frame with a role that is uncertain. This CDR3 is 15 amino acids long. Trimming cost V 6 bases and J 8 bases; bases outside gene matches: 15. For the CDR3, the DNA is TGCGCCAGCAGAACCAATAAACTCGGGACAGTCGGCTACACCTTC. It yields the protein CASRTNKLGTVGYTF.

The genes are TRBV28 and TRBJ2-1; 9 nucleotides align to TRBD2. The junction had 5 bases not matched to a gene; V was cut back by 3 bases and J by 5 bases. The CDR3 runs 15 residues. The germline CDR1 and CDR2 sequences are MDHEN and SYDVKM. The CDR3 is CASSFRSGGHNEQFF. For the CDR3, the DNA is TGTGCCAGCAGTTTTCGTAGCGGGGGCCACAATGAGCAGTTCTTC.

The rearrangement joins TRBV29-1 to TRBJ2-7; D is perhaps TRBD2 (7 bases). Germline values: CDR1 SQVTM, CDR2 ANQGSEA. The CDR3 has 15 residues. V gave up 4 bases and J gave up 6 bases, with 22 bases separating them. CDR3 nucleotides: TGCAGCGTTGCAATGGTGGTTCGGGGGGCAGGCGAGCAGTACTTC. Translating it yields CSVAMVVRGAGEQYF.

This sequence joins TRBV6-1 and TRBJ2-5, with D perhaps matching TRBD1 (6 bases). The CDR3 loop spans 15 amino acids. Germline CDR1 reads MNHNS; CDR2 reads SASEGT. Trimming removed 4 bases from V and 1 base from J, with 13 bases in between. The DNA of the CDR3 is TGTGCCAGCAGTGCGGACAGCTACCCCCAAGAGACCCAGTACTTC. Amino acids: CASSADSYPQETQYF.

V is TRBV18 and J is TRBJ2-7, with a tentative D call TRBD1 (6 bases). Trimming removed 4 bases at V and 4 bases at J, with 8 bases between. Germline-derived CDR1 and CDR2 are KGHSH and LQKENI. The CDR3 spans 12 residues. The CDR3 coding sequence is TGTGCCAGCTCACTACAGGGTTACGAGCAGTACTTC. Protein sequence: CASSLQGYEQYF. Supplemented by reference TRBV18 and TRBJ2-7, the full variable domain reads NAGVMQNPRHLVRRRGQEARLRCSPMKGHSHVYWYRQLPEEGLKFMVYLQKENIIDESGMPKERFSAEFPKEGPSILRIQQVVRGDSAAYFCASSLQGYEQYFGPGTRLTVT.

The chain combines TRBV11-2 with TRBJ2-7, with 9 positions matching TRBD1. Trimming cost V 3 bases and J 1 base; bases outside gene matches: 4. The germline V gene has CDR1 SGHAT and CDR2 FQNNGV. The CDR3 loop spans 15 amino acids. Written as DNA, the CDR3 is TGTGCCAGCAGCTTTAGACAGGGGGGTTCCTACGAGCAGTACTTC. Amino acid sequence: CASSFRQGGSYEQYF.

This chain joins TRBV7-6 and TRBJ2-1; 9 nucleotides align to TRBD2. CDR1 and CDR2 (germline): SGHVS, FNYEAQ. V lost 8 bases, J lost 8 bases, and 16 bases stayed unmatched. The CDR3 covers 16 residues. For the CDR3, the DNA is TGTGCCAGCCTTGCCTTTAGCGGGGGCGTCGCGGATGAGCAGTTCTTC. This encodes CASLAFSGGVADEQFF.

The V call is TRBV6-1, the J call TRBJ1-2; 8 bases are shared with TRBD1. Germline CDR1 MNHNS, CDR2 SASEGT. After removal of 3 bases from V and 4 bases from J, the junction contained 7 bases not matched to a gene. CDR3 length equals 15 residues. The CDR3 region is CASSDPRQGPYGYTF. In DNA form, the CDR3 reads TGTGCCAGCAGTGATCCAAGACAGGGGCCCTATGGCTACACCTTC.